A selection of T cell receptor beta chains follows, all from one sample in a study of blood T cell repertoires in COVID-19. Sequenced by immunoSEQ multiplex PCR; TCRdb stores in-frame clones only, minus some. Here the sample spans 200,000 to 300,000 clones, 80% to 95% being singletons. The sample was peripheral blood. The receptor source for this set is a man aged 25-45 years with COVID-19, enrolled during active disease. Both conserved end residues are part of each CDR3. Fields, in order: clone size, V gene, D gene, J gene, CDR3 DNA, CDR3 protein. D genes are given only for firm matches. Clone sizes are given selectively: once, few, many, or a class where the clone is expanded.

clone size: once; V gene: TRBV5-1; D gene: -; J gene: TRBJ1-2; CDR3 DNA: TGCGCCAGCAGCTTGGAATCTAATACTAACTATGGCTACACCTTC; CDR3 protein: CASSLESNTNYGYTF
clone size: -; V gene: TRBV3-1/TRBV3-2; D gene: -; J gene: TRBJ1-2; CDR3 DNA: TGTGCCAGCAGCCAAGATTGGGCAGCTAACTATGGCTACACCTTC; CDR3 protein: CASSQDWAANYGYTF
clone size: few; V gene: TRBV19; D gene: -; J gene: TRBJ1-2; CDR3 DNA: TGTGCCACCCAAGAGGGACACCTAGGAAACTATGGCTACACCTTC; CDR3 protein: CATQEGHLGNYGYTF
clone size: -; V gene: TRBV30; D gene: TRBD2; J gene: TRBJ2-7; CDR3 DNA: TGTGCCTGGGACCCTAGCGGGGGGGAGCAGTACTTC; CDR3 protein: CAWDPSGGEQYF
clone size: -; V gene: TRBV14; D gene: TRBD1; J gene: TRBJ2-5; CDR3 DNA: TGTGCCAGCAGCCCATGGGGCAGGGGGAAAGAAGAGACCCAGTACTTC; CDR3 protein: CASSPWGRGKEETQYF
clone size: -; V gene: TRBV5-4; D gene: TRBD2; J gene: TRBJ2-2; CDR3 DNA: TGTGCCAGCAGCTTATACAGCGGGGGCCGTAACACCGGGGAGCTGTTTTTT; CDR3 protein: CASSLYSGGRNTGELFF
clone size: -; V gene: TRBV7-3; D gene: -; J gene: TRBJ1-1; CDR3 DNA: TGTGCCAGCAGCCCCAGCGTTGGCTCCACTGAAGCTTTCTTT; CDR3 protein: CASSPSVGSTEAFF
clone size: -; V gene: TRBV3-1/TRBV3-2; D gene: TRBD1; J gene: TRBJ1-1; CDR3 DNA: TGTGCCAGCAGCCAAGGAGGGGACAGGGTGGCCGCTGAAGCTTTCTTT; CDR3 protein: CASSQGGDRVAAEAFF
clone size: -; V gene: TRBV2; D gene: TRBD1; J gene: TRBJ1-6; CDR3 DNA: TGTGCCAGCAGCCCTGGACAGGGGGCAACACCCCTCCACTTT; CDR3 protein: CASSPGQGATPLHF
clone size: -; V gene: TRBV19; D gene: -; J gene: TRBJ1-2; CDR3 DNA: TGTGCCAGTAGTATTGTCAACAACCCCTATGGCTACACCTTC; CDR3 protein: CASSIVNNPYGYTF
clone size: -; V gene: TRBV18; D gene: -; J gene: TRBJ1-2; CDR3 DNA: TGTGCCAGCTCAGAAGGCGGGAGCTATGGCTACACCTTC; CDR3 protein: CASSEGGSYGYTF
clone size: -; V gene: TRBV6-5; D gene: -; J gene: TRBJ1-3; CDR3 DNA: TGTGCCAGCAGTTACACCATGACAGTCGGAAACACCATATATTTT; CDR3 protein: CASSYTMTVGNTIYF
clone size: few; V gene: TRBV5-1; D gene: TRBD1; J gene: TRBJ1-1; CDR3 DNA: TGCGCCAGCAGCTTGCTCCCGGGACAGGGCCTCCTGAACACTGAAGCTTTCTTT; CDR3 protein: CASSLLPGQGLLNTEAFF
clone size: -; V gene: TRBV5-4; D gene: TRBD2; J gene: TRBJ2-1; CDR3 DNA: TGTGCCAGCAGCTCAGGGACTAGCGGTTCCTACAATGAGCAGTTCTTC; CDR3 protein: CASSSGTSGSYNEQFF
clone size: -; V gene: TRBV27; D gene: -; J gene: TRBJ1-1; CDR3 DNA: TGTGCCAGCAGTTTCCTAGGGCCCGGAGGAAACACTGAAGCTTTCTTT; CDR3 protein: CASSFLGPGGNTEAFF
clone size: -; V gene: TRBV2; D gene: TRBD1; J gene: TRBJ1-4; CDR3 DNA: TGTGCCAGCGGCCGGGACAGTCCCTATGAAAAACTGTTTTTT; CDR3 protein: CASGRDSPYEKLFF